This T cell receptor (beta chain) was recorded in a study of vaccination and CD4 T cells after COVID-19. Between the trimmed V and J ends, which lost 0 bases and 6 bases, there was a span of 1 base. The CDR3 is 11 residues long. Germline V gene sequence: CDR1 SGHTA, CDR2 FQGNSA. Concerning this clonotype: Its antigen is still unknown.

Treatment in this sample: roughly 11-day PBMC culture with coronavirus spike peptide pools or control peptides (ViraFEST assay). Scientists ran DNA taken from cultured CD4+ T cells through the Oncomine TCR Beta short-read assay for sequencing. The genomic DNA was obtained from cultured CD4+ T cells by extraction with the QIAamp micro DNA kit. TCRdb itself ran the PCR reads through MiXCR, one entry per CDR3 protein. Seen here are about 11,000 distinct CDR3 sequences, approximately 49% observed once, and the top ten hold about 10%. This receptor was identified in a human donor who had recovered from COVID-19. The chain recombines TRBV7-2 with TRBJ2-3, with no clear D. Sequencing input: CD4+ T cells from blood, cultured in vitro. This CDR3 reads CASSLADTQYF. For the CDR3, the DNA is TGTGCCAGCAGCTTAGCGGATACGCAGTATTTT.